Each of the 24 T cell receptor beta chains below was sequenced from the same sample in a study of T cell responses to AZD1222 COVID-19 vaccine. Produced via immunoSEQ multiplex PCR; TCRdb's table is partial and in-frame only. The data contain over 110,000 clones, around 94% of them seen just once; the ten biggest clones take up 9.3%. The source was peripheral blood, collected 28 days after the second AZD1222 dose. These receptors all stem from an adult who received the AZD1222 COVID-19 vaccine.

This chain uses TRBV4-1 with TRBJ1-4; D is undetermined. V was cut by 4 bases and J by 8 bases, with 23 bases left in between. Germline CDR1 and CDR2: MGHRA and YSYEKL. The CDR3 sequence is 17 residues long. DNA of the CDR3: TGCGCCAGCAGCCCACCTTATGCGGCCCCAGAGCGAGAAAAACTGTTTTTT. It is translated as CASSPPYAAPEREKLFF.

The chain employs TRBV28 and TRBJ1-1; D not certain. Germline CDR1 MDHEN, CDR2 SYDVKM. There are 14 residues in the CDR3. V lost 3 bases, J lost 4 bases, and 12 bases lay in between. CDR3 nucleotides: TGTGCCAGCAGTTTCTGGACCGCGGGCACTGAAGCTTTCTTT. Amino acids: CASSFWTAGTEAFF. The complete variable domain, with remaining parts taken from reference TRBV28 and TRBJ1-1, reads DVKVTQSSRYLVKRTGEKVFLECVQDMDHENMFWYRQDPGLGLRLIYFSYDVKMKEKGDIPEGYSVSREKKERFSLILESASTNQTSMYLCASSFWTAGTEAFFGQGTRLTVV.

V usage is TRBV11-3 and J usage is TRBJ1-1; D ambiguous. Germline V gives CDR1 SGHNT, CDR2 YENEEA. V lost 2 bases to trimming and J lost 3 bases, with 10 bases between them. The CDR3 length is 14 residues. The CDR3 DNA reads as TGTGCCAGCAGCTTATCGGGGAGGGACACTGAAGCTTTCTTT. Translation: CASSLSGRDTEAFF. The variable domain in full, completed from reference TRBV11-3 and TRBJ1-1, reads EAGVVQSPRYKIIEKKQPVAFWCNPISGHNTLYWYLQNLGQGPELLIRYENEEAVDDSQLPKDRFSAERLKGVDSTLKIQPAELGDSAVYLCASSLSGRDTEAFFGQGTRLTVV.

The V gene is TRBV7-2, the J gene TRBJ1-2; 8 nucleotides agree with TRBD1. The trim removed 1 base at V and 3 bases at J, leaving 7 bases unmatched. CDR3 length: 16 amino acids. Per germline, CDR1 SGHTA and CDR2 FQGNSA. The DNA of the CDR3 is TGTGCCAGCAGCTTAGGGGCCGGGACAGGCTACTATGGCTACACCTTC. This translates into CASSLGAGTGYYGYTF.

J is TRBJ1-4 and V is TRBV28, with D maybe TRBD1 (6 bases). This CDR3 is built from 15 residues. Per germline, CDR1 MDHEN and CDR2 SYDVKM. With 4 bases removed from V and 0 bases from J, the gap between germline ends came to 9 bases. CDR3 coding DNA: TGTGCCAGCAGTTCGCGACAGGCAACTAATGAAAAACTGTTTTTT. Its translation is CASSSRQATNEKLFF.

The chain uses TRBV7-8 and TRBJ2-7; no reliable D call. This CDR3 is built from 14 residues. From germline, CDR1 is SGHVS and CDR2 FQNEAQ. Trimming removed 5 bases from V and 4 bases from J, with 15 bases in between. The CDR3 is CASSLGHGVYEQYV. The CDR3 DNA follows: TGTGCCAGCAGCCTTGGGCACGGCGTGTACGAGCAGTACGTC.

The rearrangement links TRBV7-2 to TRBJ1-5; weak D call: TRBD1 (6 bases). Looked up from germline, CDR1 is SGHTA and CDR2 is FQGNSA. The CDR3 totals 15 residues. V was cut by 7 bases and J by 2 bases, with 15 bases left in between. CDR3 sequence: CASNPDGGRNQPQHF. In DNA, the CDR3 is TGTGCCAGCAACCCCGACGGGGGGCGCAATCAGCCCCAGCATTTT. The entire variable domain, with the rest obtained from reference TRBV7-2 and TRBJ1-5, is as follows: GAGVSQSPSNKVTEKGKDVELRCDPISGHTALYWYRQSLGQGLEFLIYFQGNSAPDKSGLPSDRFSAERTGGSVSTLTIQRTQQEDSAVYLCASNPDGGRNQPQHFGDGTRLSIL.

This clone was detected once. This CDR3 reads CASRPGQGYGYTF. The CDR3 DNA is TGTGCCAGCAGGCCGGGACAGGGATACGGCTACACCTTC. The V and J genes are TRBV12-3 or TRBV12-4 and TRBJ1-2; 9 bases are a match to TRBD1. The ends lost 6 bases at V and 8 bases at J; junction bases unmatched: 7. The CDR3 contains 13 residues.

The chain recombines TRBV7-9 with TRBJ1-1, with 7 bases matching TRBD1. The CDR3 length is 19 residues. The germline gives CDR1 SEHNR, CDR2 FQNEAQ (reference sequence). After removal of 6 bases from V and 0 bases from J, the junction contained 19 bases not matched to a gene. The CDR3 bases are TGTGCCAGCAGGCGACAGGGCCTTTTGCCAGTGAGTGTGAACACTGAAGCTTTCTTT. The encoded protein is CASRRQGLLPVSVNTEAFF.

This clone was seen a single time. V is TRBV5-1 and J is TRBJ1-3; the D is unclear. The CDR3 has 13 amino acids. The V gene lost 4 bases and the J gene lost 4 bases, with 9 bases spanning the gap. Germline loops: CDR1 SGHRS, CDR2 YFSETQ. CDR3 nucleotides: TGCGCCAGCAGCGAAGCGACCGGAAACACCATATATTTT. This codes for CASSEATGNTIYF.

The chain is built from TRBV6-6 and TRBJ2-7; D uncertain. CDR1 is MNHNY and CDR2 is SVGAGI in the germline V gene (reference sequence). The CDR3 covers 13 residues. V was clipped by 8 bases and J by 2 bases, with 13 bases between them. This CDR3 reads CASESQSPYEQYF. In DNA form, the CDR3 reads TGTGCCAGCGAGAGTCAGAGCCCCTACGAGCAGTACTTC.

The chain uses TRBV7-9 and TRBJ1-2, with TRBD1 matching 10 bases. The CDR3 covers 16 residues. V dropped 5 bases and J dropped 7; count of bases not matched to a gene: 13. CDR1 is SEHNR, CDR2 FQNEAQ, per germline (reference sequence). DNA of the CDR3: TGTGCCAGCAGCGTTACCGGGACAGGGGCCATTAGTGGCTACACCTTC. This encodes CASSVTGTGAISGYTF.

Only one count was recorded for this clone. The CDR3 is CASSETSGTQYF. CDR3 nucleotides: TGCGCCAGCAGTGAGACTAGCGGTACGCAGTATTTT. The chain recombines TRBV10-1 with TRBJ2-3; TRBD2 matches 8 bases. The germline V gene encodes CDR1 WNHNN and CDR2 SYGVQD (reference sequence). Trimming removed 2 bases from V and 8 bases from J; junction bases left unmatched: 0. The CDR3 sequence is 12 residues long.

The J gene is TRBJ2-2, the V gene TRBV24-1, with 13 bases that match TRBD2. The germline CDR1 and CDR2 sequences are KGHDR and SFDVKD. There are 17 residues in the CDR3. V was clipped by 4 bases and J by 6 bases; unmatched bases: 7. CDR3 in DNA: TGTGCCACCAGTGAATCACTAGCGGGAGGGCGAGCCGGGGAGCTGTTTTTT. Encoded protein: CATSESLAGGRAGELFF.

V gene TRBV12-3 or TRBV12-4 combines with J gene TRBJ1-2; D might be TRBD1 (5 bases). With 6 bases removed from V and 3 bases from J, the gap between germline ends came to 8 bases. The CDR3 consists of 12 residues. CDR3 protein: CASRGPDYGYTF. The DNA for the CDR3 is TGTGCCAGCAGGGGACCGGACTATGGCTACACCTTC.

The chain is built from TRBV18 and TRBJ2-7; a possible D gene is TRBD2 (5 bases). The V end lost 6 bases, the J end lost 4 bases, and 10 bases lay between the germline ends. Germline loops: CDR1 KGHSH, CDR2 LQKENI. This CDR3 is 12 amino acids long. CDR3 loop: CASSSVAYEQYF. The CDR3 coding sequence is TGTGCCAGCTCGAGTGTAGCGTACGAGCAGTACTTC.

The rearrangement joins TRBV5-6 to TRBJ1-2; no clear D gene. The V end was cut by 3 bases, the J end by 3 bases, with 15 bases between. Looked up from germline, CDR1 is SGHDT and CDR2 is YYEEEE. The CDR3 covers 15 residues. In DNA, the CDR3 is TGTGCCAGCAGCTCGGGGTACGGGATTCACTATGGCTACACCTTC. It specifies CASSSGYGIHYGYTF.

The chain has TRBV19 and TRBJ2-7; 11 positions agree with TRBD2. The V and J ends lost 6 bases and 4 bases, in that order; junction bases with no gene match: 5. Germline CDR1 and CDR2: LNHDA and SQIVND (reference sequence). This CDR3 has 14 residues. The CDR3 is CASRTSGTSYEQYF. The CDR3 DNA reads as TGTGCCAGTAGGACTAGCGGGACTTCATACGAGCAGTACTTC.

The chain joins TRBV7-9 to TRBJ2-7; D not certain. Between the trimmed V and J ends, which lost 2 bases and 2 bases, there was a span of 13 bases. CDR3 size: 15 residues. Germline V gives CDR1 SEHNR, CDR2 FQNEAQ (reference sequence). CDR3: CASSLITTAAYEQYF. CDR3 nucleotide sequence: TGTGCCAGCAGCTTAATTACTACTGCCGCCTACGAGCAGTACTTC.

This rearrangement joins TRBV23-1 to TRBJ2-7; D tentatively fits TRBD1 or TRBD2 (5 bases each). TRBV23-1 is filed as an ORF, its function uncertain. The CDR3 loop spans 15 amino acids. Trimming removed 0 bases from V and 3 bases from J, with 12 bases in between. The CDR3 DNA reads TGCGCCAGCAGTCAATCAGGGGTCGGGATCTACGAGCAGTACGTC. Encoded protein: CASSQSGVGIYEQYV.

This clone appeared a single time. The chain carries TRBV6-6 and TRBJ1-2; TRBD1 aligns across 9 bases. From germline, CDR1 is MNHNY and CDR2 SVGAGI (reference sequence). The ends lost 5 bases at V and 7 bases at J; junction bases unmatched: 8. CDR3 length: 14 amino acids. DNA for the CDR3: TGTGCCAGCAGTCCGCCGGGACAGGGATTTGGCTACACCTTC. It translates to CASSPPGQGFGYTF.

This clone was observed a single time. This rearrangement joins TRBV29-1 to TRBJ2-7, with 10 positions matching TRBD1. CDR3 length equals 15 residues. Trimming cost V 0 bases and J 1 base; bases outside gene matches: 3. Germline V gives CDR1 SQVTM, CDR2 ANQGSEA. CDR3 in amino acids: CSVEDVGQGSYEQYF. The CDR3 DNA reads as TGCAGCGTTGAAGATGTGGGACAGGGGTCCTACGAGCAGTACTTC.

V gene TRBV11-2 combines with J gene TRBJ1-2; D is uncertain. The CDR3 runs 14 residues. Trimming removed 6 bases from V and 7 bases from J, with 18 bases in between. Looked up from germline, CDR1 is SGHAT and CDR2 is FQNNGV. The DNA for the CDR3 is TGTGCCAGCAGATCAGTAGATCGGAAGGTTGGCTACACCTTC. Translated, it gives CASRSVDRKVGYTF.

DNA of the CDR3: TGCGCCAGCAGCTTGGCCGGGACCTCCTTGCGGGAAAAACTGTTTTTT. It specifies CASSLAGTSLREKLFF. This chain connects TRBV5-1 to TRBJ1-4; perhaps TRBD1 as D (5 bases). V lost 0 bases and J 8 bases, leaving 17 bases between the germline ends. Germline V CDR1 and CDR2: SGHRS, YFSETQ. The CDR3 extends over 16 amino acids.